This TCR beta chain appears in the sequencing data of a study of blood T cell repertoires in COVID-19. Method: immunoSEQ multiplex PCR; TCRdb's copy keeps in-frame clones and lacks some. The sample lists around 56,000 clones; about 90% were seen once. From germline, CDR1 is SNHLY and CDR2 FYNNEI. The CDR3 runs 14 residues. Unmatched junction bases numbered 4, after V lost 5 bases and J lost 5 bases. The receptor was derived from a human donor in a cohort sampled during active COVID-19. The specimen was peripheral blood. This chain connects TRBV2 to TRBJ2-3, with 10 positions matching TRBD2. The CDR3 here is CASSKRGGIDTQYF. The DNA of the CDR3 is TGTGCCAGCAGTAAGCGGGGGGGCATAGATACGCAGTATTTT.